The clone carrying this T cell receptor (beta chain) was seen at least ten times. Time point given: patch test 1, 2 weeks after DPC sensitization. Treatment described: therapeutic diphenylcyclopropenone sensitization with weekly scalp DPC. The data are from a study of human T cells and chemical hapten exposure. TCRdb redid the calling of the RACE reads with MiXCR, one entry per CDR3 protein. The sample lists approximately 60,000 distinct CDR3 sequences, 9.3% occurring once. The CDR3 is 16 amino acids. Per the germline V gene, CDR1 is KGHSH and CDR2 is LQKENI. J gave up 2 bases and V 3 bases, and 7 bases lay outside the gene matches.

V gene TRBV18 combines with J gene TRBJ1-5; 7 positions match TRBD1. The clonotype was recovered from a woman between 40 and 50 years old with alopecia areata. Some clones in this sample may be carry-over from other donors' samples. The specimen comprised whole blood, sampled in connection with sensitization to the hapten diphenylcyclopropenone (DPC). In DNA, the CDR3 is TGTGCCAGCTCACCCCAGACAGGGAACCGCAATCAGCCCCAGCATTTT. This sequence encodes CASSPQTGNRNQPQHF.